Listed here are 23 T cell receptor beta chains from one sample, sequenced in a study of blood T cell repertoires in COVID-19. Data came from immunoSEQ multiplex PCR; TCRdb stores just in-frame clones and leaves some out. The repertoire holds about 320,000 clones, with around 86% as singletons. The sample taken for sequencing was PBMCs or T cells enriched from blood (not recorded which). These TCRs come from a man aged 60 to 69 who had recovered from COVID-19.

This clone was recorded once. This chain connects TRBV4-2 to TRBJ1-4; TRBD1 matches 9 bases. The CDR3 is 17 amino acids. Germline V CDR1 and CDR2: LGHNA, YNFKEQ. The V segment lost 4 bases and the J segment 0 bases; nucleotides outside the gene matches: 6. Here the CDR3 reads CASSPNRGLATNEKLFF. CDR3 in DNA: TGTGCCAGCAGCCCCAACAGGGGGCTAGCAACTAATGAAAAACTGTTTTTT.

V and J are TRBV19 and TRBJ1-1; 9 bases are shared with TRBD1. The CDR3 spans 16 residues. Germline loops: CDR1 LNHDA, CDR2 SQIVND (reference sequence). Losses at the gene ends were 5 bases for V and 5 bases for J; bases not matched to a gene: 12. Here the CDR3 DNA reads TGTGCCAGTAGTCTGGACAGGGGCCTGCGATGGACTGAAGCTTTCTTT. Translating it yields CASSLDRGLRWTEAFF.

The CDR3 region is CASSTTSGRANNEQFF. The CDR3 DNA is TGCGCCAGCAGCACCACTAGCGGGAGGGCCAACAATGAGCAGTTCTTC. This chain connects TRBV5-1 to TRBJ2-1; 13 bases agree with TRBD2. The CDR3 length is 16 residues. The trim removed 4 bases at V and 5 bases at J, leaving 6 bases unmatched. The germline V gene has CDR1 SGHRS and CDR2 YFSETQ.

The CDR3 is CASRRTVGYEQYF. The CDR3 nucleotides read TGTGCCAGCAGGAGGACAGTGGGCTACGAGCAGTACTTC. The chain couples TRBV6-5 to TRBJ2-7; a weak D match, TRBD1 (6 bases). The germline V gene encodes CDR1 MNHEY and CDR2 SVGAGI. This CDR3 comprises 13 residues. V dropped 6 bases and J dropped 3 bases, with 12 bases sitting between them.

This clone showed up just a few times. The rearrangement uses TRBV6-5 and TRBJ1-2, with D possibly TRBD1 on 6 matching bases. CDR1 and CDR2 (germline): MNHEY, SVGAGI. Trimming took 5 bases from V and 2 from J, leaving 9 bases between them. CDR3 length: 13 amino acids. CDR3 amino acids: CASSLDSNYGYTF. CDR3 sequence (DNA): TGTGCCAGCAGTCTGGACAGCAACTATGGCTACACCTTC.

This chain connects TRBV7-3 to TRBJ2-1; 9 bases match TRBD2. The trim removed 5 bases at V and 5 bases at J, leaving 7 bases unmatched. The germline V gene has CDR1 SGHTA and CDR2 FQGTGA. The length of the CDR3 is 15 residues. The CDR3 loop is CASSLSGGPNNEQFF. As DNA, the CDR3 is TGTGCCAGCAGCCTTAGCGGGGGCCCCAACAATGAGCAGTTCTTC.

The chain has TRBV24-1 and TRBJ2-1; 7 bases match TRBD2. J gave up 0 bases and V 2 bases, and 3 bases lay outside the gene matches. There are 16 residues in the CDR3. From germline, CDR1 is KGHDR and CDR2 SFDVKD. The CDR3 is CATSDWPSGSYNEQFF. CDR3 nucleotide sequence: TGTGCCACCAGTGATTGGCCTAGCGGCTCCTACAATGAGCAGTTCTTC.

This clone has just one count. J is TRBJ2-1 and V is TRBV13; 11 bases agree with TRBD2. V lost 1 base and J lost 7; bases outside the gene matches: 6. The CDR3 is made up of 16 amino acids. The V gene's germline CDR1 is PRHDT and CDR2 FYEKMQ (reference sequence). The CDR3 reads CASSLVSSGRWNEQFF. The CDR3 coding sequence is TGTGCCAGCAGCTTAGTGTCTAGCGGGAGGTGGAATGAGCAGTTCTTC.

V is TRBV29-1 and J is TRBJ1-1; 7 bases map to TRBD1. The germline V gene has CDR1 SQVTM and CDR2 ANQGSEA. The CDR3 has 12 residues. V dropped 5 bases and J dropped 2; count of bases not matched to a gene: 2. CDR3 residues: CSVRTGNTEAFF. CDR3 bases: TGCAGCGTTCGGACAGGTAACACTGAAGCTTTCTTT. The variable domain in full, with the rest retrieved from reference TRBV29-1 and TRBJ1-1, is SAVISQKPSRDICQRGTSLTIQCQVDSQVTMMFWYRQQPGQSLTLIATANQGSEATYESGFVIDKFPISRPNLTFSTLTVSNMSPEDSSIYLCSVRTGNTEAFFGQGTRLTVV.

The chain carries TRBV7-2 and TRBJ2-3, with D possibly TRBD2 on 5 matching bases. CDR1 and CDR2 from the germline V gene are SGHTA and FQGNSA. The V end was cut by 3 bases, the J end by 3 bases, with 13 bases between. This CDR3 is 15 amino acids long. This CDR3 is CASSFRRTGTDTQYF. CDR3 sequence (DNA): TGTGCCAGCAGCTTTAGACGCACGGGGACAGATACGCAGTATTTT.

The V and J genes are TRBV11-1 and TRBJ2-1; 9 nucleotides align to TRBD2. This CDR3 is built from 15 residues. CDR1 SGHAT and CDR2 FQDESV come from the germline V gene (reference sequence). Losses at the gene ends were 3 bases for V and 7 bases for J; bases not matched to a gene: 7. CDR3 protein: CASSLLAGRTNEQFF. The CDR3 DNA follows: TGTGCCAGCAGCTTGCTAGCGGGACGTACAAATGAGCAGTTCTTC.

The chain couples TRBV20-1 to TRBJ2-7, with D unclear. The CDR3 is 14 residues long. Trimming shortened V by 3 bases and J by 3 bases, and 15 bases separated the two germline ends. Germline V gives CDR1 DFQATT, CDR2 SNEGSKA (reference sequence). CDR3 region: CSASAPRLHYEQYF. The DNA of the CDR3 is TGCAGTGCTAGTGCGCCAAGACTCCACTACGAGCAGTACTTC.

The chain joins TRBV5-5 to TRBJ1-3; perhaps TRBD1 as D (6 bases). Germline V gene sequence: CDR1 SGHKS, CDR2 YYEKEE (reference sequence). The CDR3 length is 15 residues. Trimming shortened V by 4 bases and J by 4 bases, and 15 bases separated the two germline ends. CDR3 amino acids: CASSLQGLRGNTIYF. The CDR3 DNA reads as TGTGCCAGCAGCCTACAGGGATTGAGGGGAAACACCATATATTTT. Combining the CDR3 with reference TRBV5-5 and TRBJ1-3 gives the whole variable domain DAGVTQSPTHLIKTRGQQVTLRCSPISGHKSVSWYQQVLGQGPQFIFQYYEKEERGRGNFPDRFSARQFPNYSSELNVNALLLGDSALYLCASSLQGLRGNTIYFGEGSWLTVV.

Comment on this clone: The same CDR3 is also encoded by other DNA sequences in this sample. The J gene is TRBJ2-5, the V gene TRBV7-2, with a possible D match to TRBD2 (5 bases). The germline V gene has CDR1 SGHTA and CDR2 FQGNSA. This CDR3 has 14 residues. V lost 0 bases, J lost 5 bases, and 10 bases lay in between. CDR3 sequence: CASSLAGVGETQYF. The CDR3 DNA follows: TGTGCCAGCAGCTTAGCGGGAGTAGGGGAGACCCAGTACTTC.

The chain is built from TRBV23-1 and TRBJ2-4, with no clear D. TRBV23-1 is designated an ORF whose function remains uncertain. V shed 6 bases and J shed 0 bases, with 15 bases lying between them. CDR3 size: 16 residues. DNA for the CDR3: TGCGCCAGCAGCCCGTCATCCGGGTTAGCCAAAAACATTCAGTACTTC. Protein sequence: CASSPSSGLAKNIQYF.

This chain links TRBV4-2 with TRBJ2-3; 8 bases line up with TRBD2. CDR1 and CDR2 from the germline V gene are LGHNA and YNFKEQ. This CDR3 spans 19 amino acids. V trimming: 0 bases; J trimming: 4 bases; junction bases outside the gene matches: 15. As DNA, the CDR3 is TGTGCCAGCAGCCAAGATCCCCCCCGGGCTAGCGGGTTCGCAGATACGCAGTATTTT. Translated: CASSQDPPRASGFADTQYF.

The chain employs TRBV27 and TRBJ2-7; 10 bases are shared with TRBD2. This CDR3 is built from 17 residues. CDR1 and CDR2 (germline): MNHEY, SMNVEV (reference sequence). J was trimmed by 5 bases and V by 5 bases; bases with no gene match: 15. The CDR3 spells CASSPYLESGRGDEQYF. As DNA, the CDR3 is TGTGCCAGCAGTCCTTATCTCGAAAGCGGGAGGGGAGACGAGCAGTACTTC.

The CDR3 coding sequence is TGTGCCAGCAGCTTAACCGTGCATACAGCAACAGATACGCAGTATTTT. Its protein is CASSLTVHTATDTQYF. The J gene is TRBJ2-3, the V gene TRBV7-3; D is unclear. Germline V gene sequence: CDR1 SGHTA, CDR2 FQGTGA. CDR3 length: 16 residues. The V end lost 0 bases, the J end lost 3 bases, and 13 bases lay between the germline ends.

The chain employs TRBV6-6 and TRBJ1-6; D gene uncertain. Trimming removed 2 bases at V and 5 bases at J, with 4 bases between. CDR3 length equals 13 residues. Germline CDR1 reads MNHNY; CDR2 reads SVGAGI (reference sequence). CDR3 amino acids: CASSYQDNSPLHF. Written as DNA, the CDR3 is TGTGCCAGCAGTTACCAGGATAATTCACCCCTCCACTTT.

The chain combines TRBV28 with TRBJ2-1, with 9 nucleotides matching TRBD2. Germline assignment: CDR1 MDHEN and CDR2 SYDVKM. V lost 3 bases to trimming and J lost 9 bases; unmatched junction nucleotides: 6. This CDR3 spans 14 amino acids. CDR3: CASSFIAGVVEQFF. CDR3 sequence (DNA): TGTGCCAGCAGTTTTATAGCGGGAGTGGTTGAGCAGTTCTTC.

The chain is built from TRBV28 and TRBJ1-5, with D hard to call. The CDR3 consists of 17 residues. The V gene lost 1 base and the J gene lost 2 bases, with 15 bases spanning the gap. Per germline, CDR1 MDHEN and CDR2 SYDVKM. This CDR3 reads CASSLFGEGGRNQPQHF. The CDR3 DNA is TGTGCCAGCAGTTTATTCGGGGAGGGTGGGCGCAATCAGCCCCAGCATTTT.

The CDR3 coding sequence is TGTGCCAGCAGCTTGGGCGACACCTACACAGATACGCAGTATTTT. Amino acids: CASSLGDTYTDTQYF. The genes are TRBV5-5 and TRBJ2-3; D call uncertain. Germline CDR1 and CDR2: SGHKS and YYEKEE (reference sequence). Trimming removed 0 bases from V and 2 bases from J, with 10 bases in between. The CDR3 runs 15 residues.

The rearrangement links TRBV10-3 to TRBJ2-7, with a tentative D call TRBD2 (5 bases). Germline values: CDR1 ENHRY, CDR2 SYGVKD. The CDR3 totals 14 residues. Trimming removed 11 bases at V and 0 bases at J, with 17 bases between. The CDR3 here is CAPEAGKDSYEQYF. CDR3 sequence (DNA): TGTGCCCCCGAGGCCGGGAAGGACTCCTACGAGCAGTACTTC.